These 2 T cell receptor beta chains originate from one sample sequenced in a study of cytotoxic CD8 clonotypes in ibrutinib-treated CLL (TCRdb year 2021). The method was the immunoSEQ multiplex PCR assay. Not all clones reach the TCRdb copy of this immuneACCESS table, which keeps in-frame sequences only. Checked studies attribute under half of the gap to unresolved V genes and leave the rest unexplained. The sample includes 140,000 or so clones, with 75% to 85% observed a single time. Around 13% of the sample is taken by the ten largest. The time point label for this specimen denotes: 12 to 13 months on ibrutinib. This material consisted of PBMCs, taken after 12 months of ibrutinib treatment. These receptors came from a human donor with chronic lymphocytic leukemia.

This chain connects TRBV10-2 to TRBJ2-3; D may be TRBD1 or TRBD2 (7 bases each). This CDR3 is 16 amino acids long. Germline CDR1 WSHSY, CDR2 SAAADI. V lost 3 bases and J 0 bases, leaving 13 bases between the germline ends. CDR3 coding DNA: TGCGCCAGCAGTGAACGTCAGGGGGGGAGCACAGATACGCAGTATTTT. This sequence encodes CASSERQGGSTDTQYF.

The V and J genes are TRBV7-6 and TRBJ2-1; tentatively, D is TRBD2 (6 bases). The germline CDR1 and CDR2 sequences are SGHVS and FNYEAQ. With 0 bases removed from V and 8 bases from J, the gap between germline ends came to 8 bases. The CDR3 extends over 13 amino acids. CDR3 in amino acids: CASSLALADEQFF. The DNA for the CDR3 is TGTGCCAGCAGCTTAGCACTAGCAGATGAGCAGTTCTTC.